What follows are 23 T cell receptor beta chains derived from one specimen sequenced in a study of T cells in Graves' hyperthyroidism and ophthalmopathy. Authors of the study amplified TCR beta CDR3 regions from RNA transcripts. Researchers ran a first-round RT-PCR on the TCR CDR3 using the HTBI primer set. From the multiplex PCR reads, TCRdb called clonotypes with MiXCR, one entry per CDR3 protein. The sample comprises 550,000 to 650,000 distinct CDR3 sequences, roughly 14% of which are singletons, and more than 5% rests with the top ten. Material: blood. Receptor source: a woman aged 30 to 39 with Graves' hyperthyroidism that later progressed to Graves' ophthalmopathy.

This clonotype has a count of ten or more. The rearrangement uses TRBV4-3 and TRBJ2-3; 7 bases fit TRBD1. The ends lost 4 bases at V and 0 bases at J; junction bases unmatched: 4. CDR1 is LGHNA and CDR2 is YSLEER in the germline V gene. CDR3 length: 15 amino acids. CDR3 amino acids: CASSPGQTSTDTQYF. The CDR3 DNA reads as TGCGCCAGCAGCCCGGGACAGACTAGCACAGATACGCAGTATTTT.

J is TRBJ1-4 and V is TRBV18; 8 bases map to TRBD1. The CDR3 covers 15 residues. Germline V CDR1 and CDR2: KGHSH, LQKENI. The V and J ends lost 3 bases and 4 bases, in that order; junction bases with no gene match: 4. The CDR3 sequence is CASSPRTGNNEKLFF. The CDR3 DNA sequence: TGTGCCAGCTCACCCCGGACAGGGAATAATGAAAAACTGTTTTTT.

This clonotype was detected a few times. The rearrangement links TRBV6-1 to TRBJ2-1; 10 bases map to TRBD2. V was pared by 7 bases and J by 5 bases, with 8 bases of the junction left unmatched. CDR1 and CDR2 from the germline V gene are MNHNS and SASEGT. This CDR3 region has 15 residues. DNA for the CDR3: TGTGCCAGCACCTCTAGCGGGAGTGGACACAATGAGCAGTTCTTC. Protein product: CASTSSGSGHNEQFF.

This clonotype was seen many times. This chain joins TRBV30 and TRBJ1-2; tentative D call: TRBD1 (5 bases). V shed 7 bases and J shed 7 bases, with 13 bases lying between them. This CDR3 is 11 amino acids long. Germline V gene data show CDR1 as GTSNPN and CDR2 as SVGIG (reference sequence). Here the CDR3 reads CASTRGGGYTF. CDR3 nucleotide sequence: TGTGCCTCCACAAGGGGTGGTGGCTACACCTTC.

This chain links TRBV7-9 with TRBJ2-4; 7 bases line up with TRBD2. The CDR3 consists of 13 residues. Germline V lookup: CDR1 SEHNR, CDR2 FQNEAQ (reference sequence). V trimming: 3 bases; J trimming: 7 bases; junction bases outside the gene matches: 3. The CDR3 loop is CASSLGGSNIQYF. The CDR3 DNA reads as TGTGCCAGCAGCTTGGGAGGGAGCAACATTCAGTACTTC. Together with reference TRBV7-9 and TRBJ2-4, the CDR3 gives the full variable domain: DTGVSQNPRHKITKRGQNVTFRCDPISEHNRLYWYRQTLGQGPEFLTYFQNEAQLEKSRLLSDRFSAERPKGSFSTLEIQRTEQGDSAMYLCASSLGGSNIQYFGAGTRLSVL.

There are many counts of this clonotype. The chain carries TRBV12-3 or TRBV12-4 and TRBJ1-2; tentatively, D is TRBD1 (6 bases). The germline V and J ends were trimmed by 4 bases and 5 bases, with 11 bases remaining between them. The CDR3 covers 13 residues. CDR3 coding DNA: TGTGCCAGCAGTTCGACAGGACCTTATGGCTACACCTTC. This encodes CASSSTGPYGYTF.

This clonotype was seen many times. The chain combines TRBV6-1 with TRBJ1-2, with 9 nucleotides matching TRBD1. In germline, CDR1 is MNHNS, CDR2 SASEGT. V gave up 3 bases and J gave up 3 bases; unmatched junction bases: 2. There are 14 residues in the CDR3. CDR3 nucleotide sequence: TGTGCCAGCAGTGAGGACAGGGGTGACTATGGCTACACCTTC. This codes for CASSEDRGDYGYTF.

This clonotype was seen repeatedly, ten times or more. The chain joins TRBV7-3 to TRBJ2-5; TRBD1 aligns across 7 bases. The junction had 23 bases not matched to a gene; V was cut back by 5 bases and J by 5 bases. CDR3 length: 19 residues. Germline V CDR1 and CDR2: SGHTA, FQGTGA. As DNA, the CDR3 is TGTGCCAGCAGCCCCCGGCCCGACAGGGCACGGACCTTTTCGGAGACCCAGTACTTC. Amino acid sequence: CASSPRPDRARTFSETQYF.

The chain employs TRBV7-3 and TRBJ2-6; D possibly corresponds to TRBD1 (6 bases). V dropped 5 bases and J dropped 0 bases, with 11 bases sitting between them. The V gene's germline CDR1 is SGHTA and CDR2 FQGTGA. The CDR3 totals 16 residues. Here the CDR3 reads CASSPDRTSGANVLTF. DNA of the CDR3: TGTGCCAGCAGCCCCGACAGGACCTCTGGGGCCAACGTCCTGACTTTC.

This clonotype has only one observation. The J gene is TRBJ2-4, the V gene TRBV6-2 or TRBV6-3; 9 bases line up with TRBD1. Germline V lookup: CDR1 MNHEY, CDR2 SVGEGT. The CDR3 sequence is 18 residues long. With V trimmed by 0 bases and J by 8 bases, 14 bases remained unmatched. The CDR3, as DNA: TGTGCCAGCAGTTACTCGACGGACAGGGGCAAAGTACGAGACATTCAGTACTTC. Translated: CASSYSTDRGKVRDIQYF.

As DNA, the CDR3 is TGTGCCAGCAGTTCCACGGACTCTTTCTCCCAGCCCCAGCATTTT. Translation: CASSSTDSFSQPQHF. The genes are TRBV7-2 and TRBJ1-5; the D is unclear. This CDR3 is 15 amino acids long. With 6 bases removed from V and 7 bases from J, the gap between germline ends came to 19 bases. Germline V CDR1 and CDR2: SGHTA, FQGNSA. Drawing the rest from reference TRBV7-2 and TRBJ1-5, the complete variable domain is GAGVSQSPSNKVTEKGKDVELRCDPISGHTALYWYRQSLGQGLEFLIYFQGNSAPDKSGLPSDRFSAERTGGSVSTLTIQRTQQEDSAVYLCASSSTDSFSQPQHFGDGTRLSIL.

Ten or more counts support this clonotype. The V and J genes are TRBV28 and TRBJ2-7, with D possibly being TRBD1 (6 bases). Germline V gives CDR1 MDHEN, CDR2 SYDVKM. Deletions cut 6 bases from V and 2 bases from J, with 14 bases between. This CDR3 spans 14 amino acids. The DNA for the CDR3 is TGTGCCAGCAGCAAAATCAGGGGTACCTACGAGCAGTACTTC. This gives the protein CASSKIRGTYEQYF.

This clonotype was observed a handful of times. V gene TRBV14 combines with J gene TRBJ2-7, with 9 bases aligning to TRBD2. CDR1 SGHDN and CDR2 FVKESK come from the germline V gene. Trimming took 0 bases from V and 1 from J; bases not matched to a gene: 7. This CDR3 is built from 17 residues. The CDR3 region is CASSQDQQREESYEQYF. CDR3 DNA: TGTGCCAGCAGCCAAGATCAGCAGCGGGAGGAATCCTACGAGCAGTACTTC.

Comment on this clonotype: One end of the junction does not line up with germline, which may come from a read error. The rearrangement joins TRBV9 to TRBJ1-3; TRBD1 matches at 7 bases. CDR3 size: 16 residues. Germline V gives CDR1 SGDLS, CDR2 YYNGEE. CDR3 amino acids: CASSVEGGRSGNTICF. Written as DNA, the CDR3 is TGTGCCAGCAGCGTAGAAGGGGGCCGTTCTGGAAACACCATATGTTTC. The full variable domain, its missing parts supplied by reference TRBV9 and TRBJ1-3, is DSGVTQTPKHLITATGQRVTLRCSPRSGDLSVYWYQQSLDQGLQFLIQYYNGEERAKGNILERFSAQQFPDLHSELNLSSLELGDSALYFCASSVEGGRSGNTICFGEGSWLTVV.

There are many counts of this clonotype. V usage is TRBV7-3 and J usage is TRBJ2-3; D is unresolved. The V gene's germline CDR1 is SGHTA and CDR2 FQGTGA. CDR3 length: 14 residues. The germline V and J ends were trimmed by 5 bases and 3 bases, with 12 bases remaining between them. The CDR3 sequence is CASSPTIGTDTQYF. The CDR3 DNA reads TGTGCCAGCAGCCCCACGATCGGAACAGATACGCAGTATTTT.

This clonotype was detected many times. CDR3 in DNA: TGTGCCACCAGTGATGGTCGGACTAGCGGACCCCTGAATGAGCAGTTCTTC. Amino acid sequence: CATSDGRTSGPLNEQFF. The gene calls are TRBV24-1 and TRBJ2-1, with TRBD2 matching over 10 bases. The CDR3 is made up of 17 amino acids. J lost 7 bases, V lost 3 bases, and 11 bases had no gene match. Germline V CDR1 and CDR2: KGHDR, SFDVKD.

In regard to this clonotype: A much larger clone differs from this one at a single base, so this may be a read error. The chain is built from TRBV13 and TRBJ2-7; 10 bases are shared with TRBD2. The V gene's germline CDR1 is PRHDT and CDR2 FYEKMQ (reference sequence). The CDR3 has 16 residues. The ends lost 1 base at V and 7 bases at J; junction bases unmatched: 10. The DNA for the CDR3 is TGTGCCAGCAGCTTAGCGGGGCTAGCGGGAGCAAGGGAGCAGTACTTC. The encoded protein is CASSLAGLAGAREQYF.

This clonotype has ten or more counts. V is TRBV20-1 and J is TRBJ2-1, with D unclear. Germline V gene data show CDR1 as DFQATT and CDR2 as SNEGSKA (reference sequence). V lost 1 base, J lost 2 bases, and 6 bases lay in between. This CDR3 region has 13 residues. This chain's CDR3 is CSARAQPYNEQFF. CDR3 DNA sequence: TGCAGTGCTAGAGCGCAGCCCTACAATGAGCAGTTCTTC.

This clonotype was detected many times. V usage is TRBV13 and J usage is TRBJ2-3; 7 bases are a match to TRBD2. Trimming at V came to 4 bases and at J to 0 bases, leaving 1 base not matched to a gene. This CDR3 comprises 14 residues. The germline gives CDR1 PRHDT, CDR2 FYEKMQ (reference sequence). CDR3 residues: CASSSTSSTDTQYF. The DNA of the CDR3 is TGTGCCAGCAGCTCGACTAGCAGCACAGATACGCAGTATTTT. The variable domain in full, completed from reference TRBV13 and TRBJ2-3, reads AAGVIQSPRHLIKEKRETATLKCYPIPRHDTVYWYQQGPGQDPQFLISFYEKMQSDKGSIPDRFSAQQFSDYHSELNMSSLELGDSALYFCASSSTSSTDTQYFGPGTRLTVL.

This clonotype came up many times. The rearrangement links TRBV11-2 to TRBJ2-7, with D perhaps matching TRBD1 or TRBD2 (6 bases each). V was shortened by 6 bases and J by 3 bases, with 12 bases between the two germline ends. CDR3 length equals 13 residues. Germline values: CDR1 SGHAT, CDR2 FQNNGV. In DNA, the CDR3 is TGTGCCAGCAGGGGGGGCGTTAACTACGAGCAGTACTTC. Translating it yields CASRGGVNYEQYF.

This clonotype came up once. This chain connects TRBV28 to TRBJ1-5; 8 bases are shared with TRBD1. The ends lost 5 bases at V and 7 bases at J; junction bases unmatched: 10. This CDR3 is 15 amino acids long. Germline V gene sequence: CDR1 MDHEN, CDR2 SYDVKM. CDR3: CASSHPQGGGQPQHF. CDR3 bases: TGTGCCAGCAGTCACCCACAGGGGGGGGGGCAGCCCCAGCATTTT.

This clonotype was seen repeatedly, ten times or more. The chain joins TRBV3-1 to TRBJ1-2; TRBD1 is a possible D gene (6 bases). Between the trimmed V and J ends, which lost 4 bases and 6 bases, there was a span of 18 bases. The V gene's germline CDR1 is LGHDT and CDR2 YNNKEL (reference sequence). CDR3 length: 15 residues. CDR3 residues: CASSPVLGARDGYTF. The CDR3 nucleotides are TGTGCCAGCAGCCCAGTCCTGGGGGCGCGTGATGGCTACACCTTC.

CDR3 sequence reads: CSASDTGTSAYEQYF. The DNA of the CDR3 is TGCAGTGCTAGCGACACCGGGACTAGCGCCTACGAGCAGTACTTC. This chain joins TRBV20-1 and TRBJ2-7; 10 bases fit TRBD2. V was pared by 3 bases and J by 2 bases, with 7 bases of the junction left unmatched. This CDR3 comprises 15 residues. CDR1 and CDR2 (germline): DFQATT, SNEGSKA (reference sequence).